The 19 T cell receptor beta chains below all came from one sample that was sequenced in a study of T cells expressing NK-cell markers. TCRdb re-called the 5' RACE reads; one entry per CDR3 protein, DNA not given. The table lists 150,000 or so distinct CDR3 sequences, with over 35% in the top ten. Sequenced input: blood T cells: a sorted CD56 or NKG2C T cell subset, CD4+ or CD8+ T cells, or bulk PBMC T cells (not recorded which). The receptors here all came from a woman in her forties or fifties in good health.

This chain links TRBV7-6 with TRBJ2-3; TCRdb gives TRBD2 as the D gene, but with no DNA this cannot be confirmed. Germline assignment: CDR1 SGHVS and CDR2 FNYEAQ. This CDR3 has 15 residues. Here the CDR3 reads CASSPTSGRADTQYF.

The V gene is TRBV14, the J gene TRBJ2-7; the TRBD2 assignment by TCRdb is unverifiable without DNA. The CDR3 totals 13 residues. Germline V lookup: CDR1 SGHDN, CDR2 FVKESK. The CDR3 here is CASSHGRNYEQYF.

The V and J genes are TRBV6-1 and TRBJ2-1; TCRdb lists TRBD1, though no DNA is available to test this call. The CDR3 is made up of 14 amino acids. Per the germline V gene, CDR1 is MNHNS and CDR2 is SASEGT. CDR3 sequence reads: CASSPTGTGRGPFF.

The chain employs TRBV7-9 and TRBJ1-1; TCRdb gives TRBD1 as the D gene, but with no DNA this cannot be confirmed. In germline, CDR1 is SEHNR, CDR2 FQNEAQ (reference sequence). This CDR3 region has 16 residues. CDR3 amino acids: CASSVGQGASNTEAFF.

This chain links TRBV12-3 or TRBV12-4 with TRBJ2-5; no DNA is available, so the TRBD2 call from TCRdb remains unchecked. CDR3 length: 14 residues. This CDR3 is CASSLAGLEETQYF.

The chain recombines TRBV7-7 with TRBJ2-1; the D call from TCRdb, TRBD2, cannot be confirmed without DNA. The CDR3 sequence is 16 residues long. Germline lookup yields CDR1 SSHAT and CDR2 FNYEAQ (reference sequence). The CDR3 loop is CASSRWTSGSYNEQFF.

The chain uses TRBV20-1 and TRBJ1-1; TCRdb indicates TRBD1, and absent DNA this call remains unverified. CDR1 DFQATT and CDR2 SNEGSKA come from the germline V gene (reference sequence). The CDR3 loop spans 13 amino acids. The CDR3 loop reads CSAPGGVNTEAFF.

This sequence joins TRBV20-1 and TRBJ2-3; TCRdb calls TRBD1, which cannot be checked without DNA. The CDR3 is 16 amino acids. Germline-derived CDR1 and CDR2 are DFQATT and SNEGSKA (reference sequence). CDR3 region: CSARGPDEHYTDTQYF.

The CDR3 spells CASTSGGAGEQFF. This rearrangement joins TRBV12-3 or TRBV12-4 to TRBJ2-1; the TCRdb call, TRBD1, lacks DNA for checking. The CDR3 extends over 13 amino acids.

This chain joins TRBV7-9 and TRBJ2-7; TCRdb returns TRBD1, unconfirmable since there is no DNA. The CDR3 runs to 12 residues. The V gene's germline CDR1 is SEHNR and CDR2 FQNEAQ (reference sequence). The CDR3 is CASSPRTGEQYF.

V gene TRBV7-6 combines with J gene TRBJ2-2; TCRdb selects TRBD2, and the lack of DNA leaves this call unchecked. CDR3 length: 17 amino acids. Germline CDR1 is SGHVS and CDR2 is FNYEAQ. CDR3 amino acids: CASSLGAGGPGTGELFF.

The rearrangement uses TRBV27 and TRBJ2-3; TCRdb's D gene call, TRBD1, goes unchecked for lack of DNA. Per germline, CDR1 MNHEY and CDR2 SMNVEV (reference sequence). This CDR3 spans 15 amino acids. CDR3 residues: CASSFEGASTDTQYF.

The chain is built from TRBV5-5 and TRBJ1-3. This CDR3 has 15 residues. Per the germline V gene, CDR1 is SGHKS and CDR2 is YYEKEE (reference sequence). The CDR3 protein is CASSLYGDSGNTIYF.

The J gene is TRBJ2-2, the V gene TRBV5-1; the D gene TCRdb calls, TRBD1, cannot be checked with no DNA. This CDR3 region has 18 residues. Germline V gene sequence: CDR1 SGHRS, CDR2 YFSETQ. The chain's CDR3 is CASSLLHSSGPNTGELFF.

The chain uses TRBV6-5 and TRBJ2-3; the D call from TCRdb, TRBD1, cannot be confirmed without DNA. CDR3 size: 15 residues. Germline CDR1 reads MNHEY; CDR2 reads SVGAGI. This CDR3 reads CASSYSGTSTDTQYF.

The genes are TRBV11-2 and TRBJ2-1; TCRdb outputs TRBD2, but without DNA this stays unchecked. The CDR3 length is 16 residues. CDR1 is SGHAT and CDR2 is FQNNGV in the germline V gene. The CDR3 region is CASSERGLAGVYEQFF.

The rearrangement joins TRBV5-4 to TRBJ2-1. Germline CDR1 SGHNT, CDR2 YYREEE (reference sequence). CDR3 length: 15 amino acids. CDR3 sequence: CATRFRTHPSNEQFF.

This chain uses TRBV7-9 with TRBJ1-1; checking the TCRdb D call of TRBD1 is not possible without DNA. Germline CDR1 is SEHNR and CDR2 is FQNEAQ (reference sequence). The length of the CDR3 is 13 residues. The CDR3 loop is CASGEGFGTEAFF.

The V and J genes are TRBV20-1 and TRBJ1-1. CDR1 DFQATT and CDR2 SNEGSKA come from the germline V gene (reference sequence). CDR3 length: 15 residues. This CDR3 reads CSARDIGTSNTEAFF.